The 14 T cell receptor beta chains in this list originate from one sample, sequenced in a study of blood T cell repertoires in COVID-19. Assay used: immunoSEQ multiplex PCR; TCRdb lists only in-frame clones, some missing. The profile covers 120,000 to 150,000 clones, with roughly four fifths appearing a single time and 5.5% to 7% taken by the ten largest. The material sequenced was peripheral blood. Receptors were obtained from a human donor in a cohort sampled during active COVID-19.

This clone was seen a handful of times. V and J are TRBV27 and TRBJ1-2; 7 nucleotides agree with TRBD1. The ends lost 6 bases at V and 7 bases at J; junction bases unmatched: 11. CDR1 and CDR2 from the germline V gene are MNHEY and SMNVEV (reference sequence). The CDR3 covers 14 residues. CDR3 protein: CASSPLDRIGGYTF. The CDR3 region has the DNA TGTGCCAGCAGCCCCTTGGACAGGATAGGTGGCTACACCTTC.

The chain combines TRBV4-1 with TRBJ1-4; perhaps TRBD1 as D (6 bases). Per germline, CDR1 MGHRA and CDR2 YSYEKL. This CDR3 has 16 residues. The V end lost 4 bases, the J end lost 0 bases, and 12 bases lay between the germline ends. CDR3 sequence (DNA): TGCGCCAGCAGCCGAGGGACACACACAACTAATGAAAAACTGTTTTTT. It specifies CASSRGTHTTNEKLFF.

This chain connects TRBV6-5 to TRBJ2-5; no firm D call. CDR1 and CDR2 from the germline V gene are MNHEY and SVGAGI. There are 13 residues in the CDR3. V lost 0 bases and J lost 4, with 6 bases in between. This CDR3 is CASSYSSRETQYF. The CDR3 nucleotides are TGTGCCAGCAGTTACTCGTCTAGAGAGACCCAGTACTTC.

The chain links TRBV30 to TRBJ1-1, with TRBD1 as a possible D gene (6 bases). V lost 2 bases, J lost 0 bases, and 10 bases lay in between. The germline V gene has CDR1 GTSNPN and CDR2 SVGIG (reference sequence). CDR3 length: 14 amino acids. The CDR3 here is CAWSTGHLNTEAFF. The CDR3 DNA is TGTGCCTGGAGTACGGGACACTTGAACACTGAAGCTTTCTTT.

CDR3 residues: CASSDLARGQYGYTF. CDR3 bases: TGTGCCAGCAGCGACCTGGCCAGGGGGCAATATGGCTACACCTTC. This chain uses TRBV3-1 (or the pseudogene TRBV3-2) with TRBJ1-2, with 8 nucleotides matching TRBD1. V shed 5 bases and J 5 bases; nucleotides not matched to a gene: 10. Germline V gene data show CDR1 as LGHDT and CDR2 as YNNKEL (reference sequence). The CDR3 has 15 amino acids.

The gene calls are TRBV5-6 and TRBJ2-5, with TRBD1 matching 7 bases. The CDR3 has 13 residues. CDR1 is SGHDT and CDR2 is YYEEEE in the germline V gene. The V gene end was trimmed by 6 bases and the J gene end by 2 bases; junction bases not matched to a gene: 4. The CDR3 sequence is CASNRDSQETQYF. The DNA for the CDR3 is TGTGCCAGCAACCGGGACAGTCAAGAGACCCAGTACTTC.

The V call is TRBV6-5, the J call TRBJ1-2, with TRBD1 identical over 8 bases. The CDR3 runs 13 residues. The germline gives CDR1 MNHEY, CDR2 SVGAGI. Unmatched junction bases numbered 5, after V lost 7 bases and J lost 4 bases. The CDR3 region is CASTLGQGYGYTF. As DNA, the CDR3 is TGTGCCAGCACCCTCGGACAGGGCTATGGCTACACCTTC.

V gene TRBV30 combines with J gene TRBJ1-1; TRBD1 might be the D (5 bases). This CDR3 is 14 amino acids long. From germline, CDR1 is GTSNPN and CDR2 SVGIG (reference sequence). Trimming removed 5 bases at V and 5 bases at J, with 18 bases between. CDR3 protein: CAWYLEGRGTEAFF. The CDR3, as DNA: TGTGCCTGGTACCTTGAGGGGAGGGGAACTGAAGCTTTCTTT.

The rearrangement joins TRBV18 to TRBJ2-2; TRBD1 matches at 8 bases. Germline loops: CDR1 KGHSH, CDR2 LQKENI. This CDR3 comprises 16 residues. The ends lost 3 bases at V and 6 bases at J; junction bases unmatched: 9. DNA of the CDR3: TGTGCCAGCTCACCCCGGACAGGGCGCGCCTCCGGGGAGCTGTTTTTT. It encodes CASSPRTGRASGELFF.

The V gene is TRBV20-1, the J gene TRBJ2-7; D might be TRBD1 (6 bases). The CDR3 length is 12 residues. Between the trimmed V and J ends, which lost 3 bases and 6 bases, there was a span of 12 bases. Looked up from germline, CDR1 is DFQATT and CDR2 is SNEGSKA (reference sequence). Here the CDR3 reads CSASLGAIEQYF. In nucleotides, the CDR3 is TGCAGTGCTAGTCTGGGGGCCATCGAGCAGTACTTC.

The V and J genes are TRBV11-1 and TRBJ2-5, with 7 bases identical to TRBD1. V was clipped by 5 bases and J by 5 bases; unmatched bases: 8. The CDR3 covers 14 residues. The germline V gene encodes CDR1 SGHAT and CDR2 FQDESV (reference sequence). The CDR3 protein is CASSRRTGLETQYF. The CDR3 coding sequence is TGTGCCAGCAGCCGACGGACAGGTTTGGAGACCCAGTACTTC.

This chain links TRBV6-5 with TRBJ2-5; 7 nucleotides align to TRBD1. With V trimmed by 1 base and J by 5 bases, 10 bases remained unmatched. Germline V CDR1 and CDR2: MNHEY, SVGAGI. There are 16 residues in the CDR3. DNA of the CDR3: TGTGCCAGCAGTTACTTGCTAGGGGGCATATCGGAGACCCAGTACTTC. It yields the protein CASSYLLGGISETQYF.

The chain employs TRBV9 and TRBJ2-2, with TRBD1 identical over 7 bases. Looked up from germline, CDR1 is SGDLS and CDR2 is YYNGEE. The CDR3 length is 14 residues. The trim removed 3 bases at V and 6 bases at J, leaving 5 bases unmatched. CDR3 sequence: CASSARQGSGELFF. The DNA of the CDR3 is TGTGCCAGCAGCGCCAGACAGGGTTCCGGGGAGCTGTTTTTT.

This sequence joins TRBV18 and TRBJ1-1; 9 positions agree with TRBD1. The junction had 2 bases not matched to a gene; V was cut back by 1 base and J by 2 bases. The germline V gene encodes CDR1 KGHSH and CDR2 LQKENI. The CDR3 has 15 residues. The CDR3 reads CASSPRQGENTEAFF. The CDR3, as DNA: TGTGCCAGCTCACCACGACAGGGGGAAAACACTGAAGCTTTCTTT.